This T cell receptor (beta chain) was identified in a study of T cells in Graves' hyperthyroidism and ophthalmopathy. About the study: Before treatment of any kind, peripheral blood was taken at initial diagnosis. Study observations and caveats: Blood also showed most of the thyroid clonotypes that were expanded above 0.001. Patients with ophthalmopathy were separated from those with stable hyperthyroidism by a 13 V-J model.

This clonotype was counted ten times or more. The antigen remains undetermined. One end of the junction does not line up with germline, which may come from a read error. RNA transcripts provided the source from which TCR beta CDR3 regions were amplified. Using the HTBI primer set, a first-round RT-PCR was run on the TCR CDR3. MiXCR was run by TCRdb on the multiplex PCR reads, yielding one entry per CDR3 protein. This table has approximately 430,000 distinct CDR3 sequences, 15% to 19% appearing once. CDR3 size: 13 residues. Germline CDR1 reads SGHRS; CDR2 reads YFSETQ. Sequenced: blood. This receptor was identified in a woman aged 18 to 35 with Graves' hyperthyroidism. V gene TRBV5-1 combines with J gene TRBJ2-7; D is uncertain. This chain's CDR3 is CASSLGPAYEQYF. Written as DNA, the CDR3 is TGTGCCAGCAGCTTAGGGCCAGCCTACGAGCAGTACTTC. Filled out from reference TRBV5-1 and TRBJ2-7, the complete variable domain reads KAGVTQTPRYLIKTRGQQVTLSCSPISGHRSVSWYQQTPGQGLQFLFEYFSETQRNKGNFPGRFSGRQFSNSRSEMNVSTLELGDSALYLCASSLGPAYEQYFGPGTRLTVT.